Listed here are 28 T cell receptor beta chains from one sample, sequenced in a study of monozygotic twins with cystic fibrosis. Profiling relied on immunoSEQ multiplex PCR, and the TCRdb table lists in-frame clones only, not all of them. The data hold 20,000 to 30,000 clones, with roughly 96% observed a single time. Specimen: blood. Receptors originate from a girl aged 2-10 years with cystic fibrosis.

This clone occurred once. The rearrangement links TRBV1 to TRBJ2-5; TRBD2 is the table's D call, not checked against the DNA. TRBV1 has pseudogene status. This CDR3 region has 19 residues. The CDR3 loop is CTSSQGVGLAEGKGETQYF. The CDR3 nucleotides read TGCACCAGCAGCCAAGGGGTCGGACTAGCGGAGGGAAAGGGGGAGACCCAGTACTTC.

Remarks on this clone: At one end the junction does not follow the germline gene, possibly because of a read error. The chain has TRBV10-1 and TRBJ2-4, with D tentatively TRBD2 (5 bases). The length of the CDR3 is 13 residues. CDR1 is WNHNN, CDR2 SYGVQD, per germline (reference sequence). Here the CDR3 reads CASIEGVQNIQYF. CDR3 sequence (DNA): TGCGCCAGCATTGAGGGAGTGCAAAACATTCAGTACTTC.

In DNA, the CDR3 is TGTGCCAGCAGGCGGACAGGGAACAATGAGCAGTTCTTC. Protein sequence: CASRRTGNNEQFF. The chain carries TRBV27 and TRBJ2-1; 8 bases map to TRBD1. The germline V gene has CDR1 MNHEY and CDR2 SMNVEV (reference sequence). V dropped 6 bases and J dropped 5; count of bases not matched to a gene: 3. This CDR3 region has 13 residues.

In this sample, this clone turned up once. This CDR3 is CASSLWTSGRREQYF. DNA for the CDR3: TGTGCCAGCAGTTTATGGACTAGCGGGAGGCGCGAGCAGTACTTC. The genes are TRBV28 and TRBJ2-7; 13 positions match TRBD2. The CDR3 spans 15 residues. Germline V gene lookup returns CDR1 MDHEN and CDR2 SYDVKM. V shed 0 bases and J 6 bases; nucleotides not matched to a gene: 2.

The chain links TRBV4-1 to TRBJ2-5; D is perhaps TRBD2 (6 bases). V was trimmed by 3 bases and J by 1 base, leaving 21 bases between them. The CDR3 is 18 amino acids. Germline loops: CDR1 MGHRA, CDR2 YSYEKL. The CDR3 loop reads CASSQEGGPGLSQETQYF. CDR3 DNA: TGCGCCAGCAGCCAGGAGGGCGGACCGGGACTGTCCCAAGAGACCCAGTACTTC.

This sequence joins TRBV5-6 and TRBJ2-3; the D is unclear. Germline CDR1 SGHDT, CDR2 YYEEEE. The length of the CDR3 is 15 residues. V lost 3 bases and J 0 bases, leaving 11 bases between the germline ends. The DNA for the CDR3 is TGTGCCAGCAGCTATGTATCAGCTAGCACAGATACGCAGTATTTT. It is translated as CASSYVSASTDTQYF.

The CDR3 region is CASSQGLAVNEQFF. As DNA, the CDR3 is TGCGCCAGCAGCCAAGGACTAGCAGTGAATGAGCAGTTCTTC. The genes are TRBV4-3 and TRBJ2-1; 7 bases map to TRBD2. CDR1 is LGHNA, CDR2 YSLEER, per germline. With V trimmed by 1 base and J by 7 bases, 4 bases remained unmatched. The CDR3 consists of 14 residues.

The rearrangement joins TRBV5-1 to TRBJ2-2, with 8 bases aligning to TRBD2. Trimming removed 0 bases from V and 1 base from J; junction bases left unmatched: 5. This CDR3 contains 17 residues. Germline V gives CDR1 SGHRS, CDR2 YFSETQ. The CDR3 here is CASSLAAAGENTGELFF. The CDR3 bases are TGCGCCAGCAGCTTGGCCGCAGCGGGGGAGAACACCGGGGAGCTGTTTTTT.

The CDR3 DNA sequence: TGTGCCTGGAGTAATGCGAACACTGAAGCTTTCTTT. Translating it yields CAWSNANTEAFF. This chain joins TRBV30 and TRBJ1-1; D gene uncertain. This CDR3 contains 12 residues. From germline, CDR1 is GTSNPN and CDR2 SVGIG (reference sequence). V dropped 2 bases and J dropped 1 base, with 5 bases sitting between them.

V is TRBV7-3 and J is TRBJ2-6, with a tentative D call TRBD1 (5 bases). V lost 5 bases and J lost 0, with 14 bases in between. The CDR3 covers 17 residues. CDR1 SGHTA and CDR2 FQGTGA come from the germline V gene. Here the CDR3 DNA reads TGTGCCAGCAGCGACCGACAGTGGTCCTCTGGGGCCAACGTCCTGACTTTC. Amino acid sequence: CASSDRQWSSGANVLTF.

The rearrangement uses TRBV14 and TRBJ1-1; D is uncertain. The CDR3 runs 13 residues. Between the trimmed V and J ends, which lost 0 bases and 5 bases, there was a span of 7 bases. Germline V gives CDR1 SGHDN, CDR2 FVKESK. The DNA for the CDR3 is TGTGCCAGCAGCCAAGATTTGGGTACTGAAGCTTTCTTT. Its protein is CASSQDLGTEAFF.

The chain is built from TRBV9 and TRBJ2-2, with TRBD2 matching 7 bases. The V and J ends lost 0 bases and 2 bases, in that order; junction bases with no gene match: 4. This CDR3 has 16 residues. Germline-derived CDR1 and CDR2 are SGDLS and YYNGEE. The CDR3: CASSVDGRLNTGELFF. In nucleotides, the CDR3 is TGTGCCAGCAGCGTAGACGGGAGGCTCAACACCGGGGAGCTGTTTTTT. Full variable domain (outside the CDR3, taken from reference TRBV9 and TRBJ2-2): DSGVTQTPKHLITATGQRVTLRCSPRSGDLSVYWYQQSLDQGLQFLIQYYNGEERAKGNILERFSAQQFPDLHSELNLSSLELGDSALYFCASSVDGRLNTGELFFGEGSRLTVL.

The genes are TRBV2 and TRBJ2-7; 7 bases line up with TRBD2. Losses at the gene ends were 1 base for V and 3 bases for J; bases not matched to a gene: 18. The CDR3 has 19 residues. Germline CDR1 SNHLY, CDR2 FYNNEI. In DNA form, the CDR3 reads TGTGCCAGCAGTGAAGTGGGCGGGAGAGGCGCCGGCCGCGGCTACGAGCAGTACTTC. The encoded protein is CASSEVGGRGAGRGYEQYF.

This chain links TRBV19 with TRBJ2-5; the D gene is possibly TRBD2 (6 bases). This CDR3 spans 18 amino acids. Trimming took 7 bases from V and 4 from J, leaving 28 bases between them. Germline CDR1 is LNHDA and CDR2 is SQIVND (reference sequence). The CDR3 loop reads CASTPFAQGLSRSETQYF. The CDR3 nucleotides read TGTGCCAGTACGCCATTCGCTCAGGGACTTAGCCGTTCAGAGACCCAGTACTTC.

The chain links TRBV6-5 to TRBJ1-1, with unresolved D. V dropped 2 bases and J dropped 3 bases, with 7 bases sitting between them. Germline V gives CDR1 MNHEY, CDR2 SVGAGI. The CDR3 runs 13 residues. CDR3 protein: CASSYGWDTEAFF. The CDR3 region has the DNA TGTGCCAGCAGTTACGGTTGGGACACTGAAGCTTTCTTT.

This chain links TRBV2 with TRBJ2-3; the match to TRBD1 covers 7 bases. The CDR3 is 16 amino acids. CDR1 and CDR2 (germline): SNHLY, FYNNEI. V was pared by 2 bases and J by 6 bases, with 11 bases of the junction left unmatched. Here the CDR3 reads CASSETALGGRDTQYF. DNA for the CDR3: TGTGCCAGCAGTGAAACGGCCCTAGGGGGCCGGGATACGCAGTATTTT.

The chain carries TRBV28 and TRBJ2-1; perhaps TRBD2 as D (6 bases). Germline loops: CDR1 MDHEN, CDR2 SYDVKM. Trimming took 5 bases from V and 8 from J, leaving 13 bases between them. The CDR3 contains 13 residues. In DNA, the CDR3 is TGTGCCAGCAGTCCCACGACTAGTTATGAGCAGTTCTTC. Its protein is CASSPTTSYEQFF.

The rearrangement uses TRBV28 and TRBJ1-1; 7 positions agree with TRBD1. The ends lost 8 bases at V and 5 bases at J; junction bases unmatched: 11. The CDR3 covers 14 residues. Germline values: CDR1 MDHEN, CDR2 SYDVKM. The CDR3 is CASRDRVGLTEAFF. The CDR3 DNA follows: TGTGCCAGCCGGGACAGAGTGGGCCTGACTGAAGCTTTCTTT.

The chain recombines TRBV2 with TRBJ2-1, with 9 bases identical to TRBD2. The CDR3 is made up of 16 amino acids. The V gene end was trimmed by 6 bases and the J gene end by 8 bases; junction bases not matched to a gene: 14. Germline V gene data show CDR1 as SNHLY and CDR2 as FYNNEI. CDR3 DNA sequence: TGTGCCAGCAGCCATCCCCCTAGCGGGATTGGCGATGAGCAGTTCTTC. Protein sequence: CASSHPPSGIGDEQFF.

The V call is TRBV11-2, the J call TRBJ2-7; no clear D. The germline gives CDR1 SGHAT, CDR2 FQNNGV. The germline V and J ends were trimmed by 2 bases and 5 bases, with 4 bases remaining between them. This CDR3 is built from 11 residues. Written as DNA, the CDR3 is TGTGCCAGCAGCTTATTCCACGAGCAGTACTTC. Translation: CASSLFHEQYF.

The chain joins TRBV5-1 to TRBJ2-5, with TRBD2 matching over 7 bases. Trimming took 4 bases from V and 5 from J; bases not matched to a gene: 8. The CDR3 has 14 residues. CDR1 SGHRS and CDR2 YFSETQ come from the germline V gene. The CDR3 nucleotides are TGCGCCAGCAGCGTGGGACTACATGGGGAGACCCAGTACTTC. Protein sequence: CASSVGLHGETQYF.

V and J are TRBV9 and TRBJ1-2; D possibly corresponds to TRBD1 (5 bases). In germline, CDR1 is SGDLS, CDR2 YYNGEE. This CDR3 has 14 residues. V lost 2 bases, J lost 7 bases, and 15 bases lay in between. CDR3 region: CASSVGPGGAGYTF. In DNA, the CDR3 is TGTGCCAGCAGCGTGGGCCCGGGAGGGGCTGGCTACACCTTC. Drawing the rest from reference TRBV9 and TRBJ1-2, the complete variable domain is DSGVTQTPKHLITATGQRVTLRCSPRSGDLSVYWYQQSLDQGLQFLIQYYNGEERAKGNILERFSAQQFPDLHSELNLSSLELGDSALYFCASSVGPGGAGYTFGSGTRLTVV.

The CDR3 loop is CAAGLAPNTGELFF. The CDR3 coding sequence is TGTGCCGCCGGACTAGCGCCGAACACCGGGGAGCTGTTTTTT. This chain uses TRBV6-1 with TRBJ2-2; the match to TRBD2 covers 9 bases. Germline CDR1 MNHNS, CDR2 SASEGT. The J segment lost 0 bases and the V segment lost 11 bases, leaving 4 bases of the junction unmatched. The CDR3 runs 14 residues.

The rearrangement uses TRBV27 and TRBJ2-3; 13 bases fit TRBD2. Germline loops: CDR1 MNHEY, CDR2 SMNVEV (reference sequence). The CDR3 sequence is 19 residues long. Unmatched junction bases numbered 13, after V lost 7 bases and J lost 0 bases. The CDR3 protein is CASKRSTSGRQASTDTQYF. DNA of the CDR3: TGTGCCAGCAAACGATCGACTAGCGGGAGGCAAGCTAGCACAGATACGCAGTATTTT.

The genes are TRBV9 and TRBJ2-1; perhaps TRBD2 as D (6 bases). Germline assignment: CDR1 SGDLS and CDR2 YYNGEE. CDR3 length: 15 residues. Trimming stripped 4 bases from V and 6 bases from J, with 17 bases between. CDR3 bases: TGTGCCAGCAGCCCCGCGGTAACGGGAGTCAATGAGCAGTTCTTC. Encoded protein: CASSPAVTGVNEQFF.

This clone was found once. This chain joins TRBV14 and TRBJ2-7; 7 bases map to TRBD2. This CDR3 contains 16 residues. J lost 0 bases, V lost 1 base, and 6 bases had no gene match. Germline V lookup: CDR1 SGHDN, CDR2 FVKESK. The CDR3 coding sequence is TGTGCCAGCAGCCAAGTATGGGGGGGGACCTCCTACGAGCAGTACTTC. It translates to CASSQVWGGTSYEQYF.

The rearrangement links TRBV9 to TRBJ1-1; no reliable D call. The CDR3 has 16 residues. V lost 4 bases to trimming and J lost 1 base, with 17 bases between them. Germline-derived CDR1 and CDR2 are SGDLS and YYNGEE. The CDR3 bases are TGTGCCAGCAGCCCCTTATCTGGGGTACAGAACACTGAAGCTTTCTTT. Amino acids: CASSPLSGVQNTEAFF. Drawing the rest from reference TRBV9 and TRBJ1-1, the complete variable domain is DSGVTQTPKHLITATGQRVTLRCSPRSGDLSVYWYQQSLDQGLQFLIQYYNGEERAKGNILERFSAQQFPDLHSELNLSSLELGDSALYFCASSPLSGVQNTEAFFGQGTRLTVV.

This clone appeared a single time. The V call is TRBV5-1, the J call TRBJ2-5, with 13 bases aligning to TRBD2. The CDR3 length is 19 residues. V lost 0 bases and J lost 5; bases outside the gene matches: 13. Germline CDR1 SGHRS, CDR2 YFSETQ. The CDR3 coding sequence is TGCGCCAGCAGCTTGGGGGCCCCGGGACTAGCGGGAACGATGGAGACCCAGTACTTC. Translated, it gives CASSLGAPGLAGTMETQYF.